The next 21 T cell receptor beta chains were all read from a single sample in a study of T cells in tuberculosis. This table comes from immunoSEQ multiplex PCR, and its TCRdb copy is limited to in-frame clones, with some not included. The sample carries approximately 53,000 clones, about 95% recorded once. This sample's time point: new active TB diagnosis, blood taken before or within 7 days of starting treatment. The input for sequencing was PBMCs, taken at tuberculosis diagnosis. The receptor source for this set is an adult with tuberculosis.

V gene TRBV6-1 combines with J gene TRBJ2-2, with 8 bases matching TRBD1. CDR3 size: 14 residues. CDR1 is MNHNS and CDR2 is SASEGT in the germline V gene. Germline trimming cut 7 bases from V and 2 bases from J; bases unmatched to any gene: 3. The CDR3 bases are TGTGCCAGCAAGGGGACAGGAAACACCGGGGAGCTGTTTTTT. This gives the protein CASKGTGNTGELFF.

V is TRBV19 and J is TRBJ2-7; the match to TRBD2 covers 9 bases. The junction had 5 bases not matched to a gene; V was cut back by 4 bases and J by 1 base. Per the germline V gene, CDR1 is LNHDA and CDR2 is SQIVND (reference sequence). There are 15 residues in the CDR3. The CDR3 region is CASSKLLAGSYEQYF. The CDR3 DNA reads TGTGCCAGTAGTAAACTCCTAGCGGGGTCCTACGAGCAGTACTTC.

This CDR3 is CASRTGGFDSPLHF. CDR3 nucleotide sequence: TGTGCCAGTAGGACAGGGGGCTTCGATTCACCCCTCCACTTT. This chain joins TRBV19 and TRBJ1-6, with 10 bases identical to TRBD1. The J segment lost 8 bases and the V segment lost 6 bases, leaving 4 bases of the junction unmatched. This CDR3 contains 14 residues. CDR1 and CDR2 (germline): LNHDA, SQIVND (reference sequence).

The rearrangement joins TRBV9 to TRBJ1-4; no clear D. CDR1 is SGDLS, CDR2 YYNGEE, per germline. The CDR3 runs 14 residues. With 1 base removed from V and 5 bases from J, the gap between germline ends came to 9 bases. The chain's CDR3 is CASSVRAGNEKLFF. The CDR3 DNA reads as TGTGCCAGCAGCGTAAGGGCGGGGAATGAAAAACTGTTTTTT.

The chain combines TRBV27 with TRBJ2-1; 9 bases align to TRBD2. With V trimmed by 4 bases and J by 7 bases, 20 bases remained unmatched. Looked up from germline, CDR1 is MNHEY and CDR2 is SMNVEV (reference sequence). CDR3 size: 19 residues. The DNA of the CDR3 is TGTGCCAGCAGTTCTTTCCCGTCGGCCTTAGCGGGAGAATCTAATGAGCAGTTCTTC. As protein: CASSSFPSALAGESNEQFF.

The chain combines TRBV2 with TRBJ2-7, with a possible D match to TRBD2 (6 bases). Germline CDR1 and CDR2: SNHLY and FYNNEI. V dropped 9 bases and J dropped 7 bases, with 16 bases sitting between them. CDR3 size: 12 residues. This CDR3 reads CAREGGSGEQYF. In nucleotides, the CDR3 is TGTGCCAGGGAAGGAGGGTCGGGGGAGCAGTACTTC.

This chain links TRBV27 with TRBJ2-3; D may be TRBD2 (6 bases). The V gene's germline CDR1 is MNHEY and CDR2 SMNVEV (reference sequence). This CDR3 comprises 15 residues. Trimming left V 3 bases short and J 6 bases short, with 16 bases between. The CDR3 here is CASSFYTSLGDTQYF. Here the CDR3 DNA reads TGTGCCAGCAGTTTCTATACTAGCTTGGGGGATACGCAGTATTTT.

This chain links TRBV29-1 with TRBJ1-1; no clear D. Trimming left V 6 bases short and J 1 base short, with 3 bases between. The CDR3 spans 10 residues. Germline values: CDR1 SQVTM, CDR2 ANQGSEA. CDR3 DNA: TGCAGCGTCAGGAACACTGAAGCTTTCTTT. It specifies CSVRNTEAFF.

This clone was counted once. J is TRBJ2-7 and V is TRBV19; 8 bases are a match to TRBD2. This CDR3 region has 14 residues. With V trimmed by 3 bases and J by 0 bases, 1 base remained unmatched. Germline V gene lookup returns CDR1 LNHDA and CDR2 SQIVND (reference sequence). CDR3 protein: CASSISGTSYEQYF. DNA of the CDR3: TGTGCCAGTAGTATTAGCGGGACCTCCTACGAGCAGTACTTC.

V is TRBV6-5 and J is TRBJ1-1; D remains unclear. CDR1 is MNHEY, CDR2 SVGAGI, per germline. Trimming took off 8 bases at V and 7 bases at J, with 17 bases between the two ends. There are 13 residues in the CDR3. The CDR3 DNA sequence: TGTGCCAGCTCAAACTCGGTTGTGAGTGAAGCTTTCTTT. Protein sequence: CASSNSVVSEAFF.

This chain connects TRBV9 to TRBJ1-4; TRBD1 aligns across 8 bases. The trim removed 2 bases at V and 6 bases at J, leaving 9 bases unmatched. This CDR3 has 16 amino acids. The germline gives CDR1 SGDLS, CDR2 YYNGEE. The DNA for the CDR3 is TGTGCCAGCAGCGTTGCCACCGGGACAGGTCATGAAAAACTGTTTTTT. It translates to CASSVATGTGHEKLFF. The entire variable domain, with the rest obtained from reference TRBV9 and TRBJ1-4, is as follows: DSGVTQTPKHLITATGQRVTLRCSPRSGDLSVYWYQQSLDQGLQFLIQYYNGEERAKGNILERFSAQQFPDLHSELNLSSLELGDSALYFCASSVATGTGHEKLFFGSGTQLSVL.

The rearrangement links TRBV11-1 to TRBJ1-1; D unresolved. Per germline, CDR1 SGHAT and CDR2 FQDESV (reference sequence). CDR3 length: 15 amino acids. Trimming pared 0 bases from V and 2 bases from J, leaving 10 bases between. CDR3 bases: TGTGCCAGCAGCTTAGCGCGGGCAACCAACACTGAAGCTTTCTTT. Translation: CASSLARATNTEAFF.

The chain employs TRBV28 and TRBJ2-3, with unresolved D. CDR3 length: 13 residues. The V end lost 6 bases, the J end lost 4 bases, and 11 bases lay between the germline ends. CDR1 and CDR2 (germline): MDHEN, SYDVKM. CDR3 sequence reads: CASSLAPADTQYF. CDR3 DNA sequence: TGTGCCAGCAGCCTCGCACCGGCAGATACGCAGTATTTT.

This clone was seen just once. CDR3 nucleotides: TGTGCCAGCAGCTTAGTTGCGGGACGGCTAAGCTCCTATAATTCACCCCTCCACTTT. Protein sequence: CASSLVAGRLSSYNSPLHF. The chain has TRBV7-6 and TRBJ1-6, with a tentative D call TRBD1 (5 bases). V gave up 1 base and J gave up 0 bases, with 16 bases separating them. CDR3 length: 19 residues. The germline V gene has CDR1 SGHVS and CDR2 FNYEAQ.

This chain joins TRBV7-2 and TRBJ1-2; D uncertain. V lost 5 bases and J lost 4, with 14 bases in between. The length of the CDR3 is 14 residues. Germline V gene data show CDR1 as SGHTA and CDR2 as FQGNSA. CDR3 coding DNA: TGTGCCAGCAGCCCCCGTGGGAGGGCCTATGGCTACACCTTC. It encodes CASSPRGRAYGYTF.

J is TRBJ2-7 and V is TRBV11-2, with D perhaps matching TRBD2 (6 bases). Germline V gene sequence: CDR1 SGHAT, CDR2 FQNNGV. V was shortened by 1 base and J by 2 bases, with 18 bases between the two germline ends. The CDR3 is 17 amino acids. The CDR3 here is CASSLANYPSVPYEQYF. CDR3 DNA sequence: TGTGCCAGCAGCTTAGCCAATTACCCTAGCGTGCCCTACGAGCAGTACTTC. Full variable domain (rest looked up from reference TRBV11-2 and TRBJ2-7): EAGVAQSPRYKIIEKRQSVAFWCNPISGHATLYWYQQILGQGPKLLIQFQNNGVVDDSQLPKDRFSAERLKGVDSTLKIQPAKLEDSAVYLCASSLANYPSVPYEQYFGPGTRLTVT.

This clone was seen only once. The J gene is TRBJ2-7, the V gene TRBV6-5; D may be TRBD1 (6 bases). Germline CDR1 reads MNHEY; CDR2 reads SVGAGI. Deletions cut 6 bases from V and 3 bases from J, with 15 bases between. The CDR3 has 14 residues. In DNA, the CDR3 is TGTGCCAGCAGACCTACCCAGGGGTACTACGAGCAGTACTTC. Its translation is CASRPTQGYYEQYF.

DNA of the CDR3: TGTGCCAGCAGCTTGGGACAGTCGAACACCGGGGAGCTGTTTTTT. It translates to CASSLGQSNTGELFF. The rearrangement links TRBV7-2 to TRBJ2-2; 7 positions agree with TRBD1. CDR1 SGHTA and CDR2 FQGNSA come from the germline V gene. The length of the CDR3 is 15 residues. Unmatched junction bases numbered 1, after V lost 3 bases and J lost 0 bases.

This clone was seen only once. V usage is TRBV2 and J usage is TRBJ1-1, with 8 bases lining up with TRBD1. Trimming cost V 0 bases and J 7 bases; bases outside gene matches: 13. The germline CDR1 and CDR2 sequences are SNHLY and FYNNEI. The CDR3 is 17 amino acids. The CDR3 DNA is TGTGCCAGCAGTGAAGCGCTTCAGGGGGCGAGATTGGATGAAGCTTTCTTT. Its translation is CASSEALQGARLDEAFF. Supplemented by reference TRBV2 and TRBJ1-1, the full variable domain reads EPEVTQTPSHQVTQMGQEVILRCVPISNHLYFYWYRQILGQKVEFLVSFYNNEISEKSEIFDDQFSVERPDGSNFTLKIRSTKLEDSAMYFCASSEALQGARLDEAFFGQGTRLTVV.

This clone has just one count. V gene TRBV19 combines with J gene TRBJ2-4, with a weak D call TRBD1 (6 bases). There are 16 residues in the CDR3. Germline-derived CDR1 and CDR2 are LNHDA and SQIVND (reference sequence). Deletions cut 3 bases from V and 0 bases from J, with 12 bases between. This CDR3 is CASSITQGLAKNIQYF. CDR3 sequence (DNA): TGTGCCAGTAGTATTACACAGGGCTTAGCCAAAAACATTCAGTACTTC. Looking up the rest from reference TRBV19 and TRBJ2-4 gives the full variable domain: DGGITQSPKYLFRKEGQNVTLSCEQNLNHDAMYWYRQDPGQGLRLIYYSQIVNDFQKGDIAEGYSVSREKKESFPLTVTSAQKNPTAFYLCASSITQGLAKNIQYFGAGTRLSVL.

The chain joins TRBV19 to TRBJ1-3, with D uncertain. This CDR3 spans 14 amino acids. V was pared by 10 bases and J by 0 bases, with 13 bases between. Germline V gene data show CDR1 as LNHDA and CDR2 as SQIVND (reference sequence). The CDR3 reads CATTVENSGNTIYF. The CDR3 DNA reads TGTGCCACCACCGTTGAGAACTCTGGAAACACCATATATTTT.